In its sample, the clone carrying this T cell receptor beta chain was seen many times. Its cognate antigen is unknown. The study left out patients who had uncontrolled infection, other autoimmune disease, pregnancy or lactation. This entry comes from a study of T cells in Graves' hyperthyroidism and ophthalmopathy. Study at large: Before treatment of any kind, peripheral blood was taken at initial diagnosis. The study, taken as a whole, reports: Ophthalmopathy cases were set apart from stable hyperthyroidism by a 13 V-J model. Also found in blood were most expanded thyroid clonotypes above 0.001.

The germline gives CDR1 SNHLY, CDR2 FYNNEI. The V and J ends lost 4 bases and 3 bases respectively, with 12 bases between them. CDR3 length: 15 residues. There were TCR beta CDR3 regions amplified from RNA transcripts. The HTBI primer set served for first-round RT-PCR of the TCR CDR3. TCRdb re-called the multiplex PCR reads through MiXCR, storing one row per CDR3 protein. The sample contains roughly 750,000 distinct CDR3 sequences, less than 20% of which appear only once. This sequence originates from a man between 18 and 29 years old with Graves' hyperthyroidism. J is TRBJ1-4 and V is TRBV2; tentatively, D is TRBD1 (6 bases). Sequencing was done on a sample of blood. CDR3 DNA: TGTGCCAGCAGTGTGAATGGACAGTCTAATGAAAAACTGTTTTTT. Residues: CASSVNGQSNEKLFF. The full variable domain, rest sourced from reference TRBV2 and TRBJ1-4, is EPEVTQTPSHQVTQMGQEVILRCVPISNHLYFYWYRQILGQKVEFLVSFYNNEISEKSEIFDDQFSVERPDGSNFTLKIRSTKLEDSAMYFCASSVNGQSNEKLFFGSGTQLSVL.